A single sample is the source of the 16 T cell receptor beta chains below, sequenced in a study of early T cells in non-severe SARS-CoV-2 infection. MiXCR, applied by TCRdb to the 5' RACE reads, yields one record per CDR3 protein. The sample carries over 50,000 distinct CDR3 sequences, under 15% recorded once. The source material was whole blood, sampled at baseline. The source is an adult who was a healthcare worker with PCR-confirmed SARS-CoV-2 infection or an uninfected control (not recorded which).

This clonotype was recorded a few times. The chain combines TRBV6-4 with TRBJ2-5; tentative D call: TRBD2 (5 bases). The CDR3 is 12 amino acids. Germline V gene sequence: CDR1 MRHNA, CDR2 SNTAGT. Trimming removed 0 bases at V and 9 bases at J, with 8 bases between. The CDR3 spells CASSDSRGSQYF. CDR3 bases: TGTGCCAGCAGTGACTCGAGAGGGTCCCAGTACTTC.

This clonotype is a singleton in its sample. The CDR3 protein is CSASHGVSYNEQFF. DNA of the CDR3: TGCAGTGCTAGCCATGGGGTCTCCTACAATGAGCAGTTCTTC. The chain employs TRBV20-1 and TRBJ2-1, with D unclear. Trimming removed 3 bases from V and 0 bases from J, with 9 bases in between. CDR1 and CDR2 from the germline V gene are DFQATT and SNEGSKA (reference sequence). The CDR3 runs to 14 residues.

The sample holds many counts of this clonotype. This chain links TRBV11-2 with TRBJ2-7, with D perhaps matching TRBD1 or TRBD2 (6 bases each). Per the germline V gene, CDR1 is SGHAT and CDR2 is FQNNGV. The CDR3 consists of 16 residues. V was cut by 8 bases and J by 0 bases, with 20 bases left in between. The CDR3 loop reads CASGGQVRDNSYEQYF. CDR3 DNA sequence: TGTGCCAGCGGAGGGCAGGTCCGGGACAACTCCTACGAGCAGTACTTC.

The V call is TRBV29-1, the J call TRBJ2-3; D ambiguous. The CDR3 covers 16 residues. Per the germline V gene, CDR1 is SQVTM and CDR2 is ANQGSEA. V was clipped by 4 bases and J by 1 base, with 18 bases between them. CDR3 sequence reads: CSVVGGIISGTDTQYF. The DNA for the CDR3 is TGCAGCGTTGTAGGCGGTATTATATCTGGCACAGATACGCAGTATTTT.

This clonotype turned up a few times. The V and J genes are TRBV5-1 and TRBJ2-1; possibly TRBD1 for D (5 bases). This CDR3 is built from 12 residues. Germline V gene sequence: CDR1 SGHRS, CDR2 YFSETQ. Trimming stripped 0 bases from V and 8 bases from J, with 6 bases between. The CDR3 DNA sequence: TGCGCCAGCAGCTTGGAAGGGGATGAGCAGTTCTTC. Protein product: CASSLEGDEQFF.

This clonotype was seen many times. The V call is TRBV29-1, the J call TRBJ2-7; 9 nucleotides agree with TRBD1. This CDR3 is built from 13 residues. The germline V gene encodes CDR1 SQVTM and CDR2 ANQGSEA. After removal of 7 bases from V and 2 bases from J, the junction contained 6 bases not matched to a gene. The CDR3 reads CSAKQGAAYEQYF. As DNA, the CDR3 is TGCAGCGCTAAACAGGGGGCGGCCTACGAGCAGTACTTC.

This rearrangement joins TRBV27 to TRBJ2-7; possibly TRBD2 for D (7 bases). This CDR3 spans 13 amino acids. V shed 7 bases and J shed 3 bases, with 13 bases lying between them. CDR1 and CDR2 from the germline V gene are MNHEY and SMNVEV (reference sequence). CDR3 protein: CASTRGTNYEQYF. As DNA, the CDR3 is TGTGCCAGCACTAGGGGGACTAACTACGAGCAGTACTTC.

This clonotype was seen only a few times. This sequence joins TRBV20-1 and TRBJ2-2; TRBD1 aligns across 7 bases. The germline V gene encodes CDR1 DFQATT and CDR2 SNEGSKA (reference sequence). With V trimmed by 6 bases and J by 3 bases, 7 bases remained unmatched. The CDR3 consists of 14 residues. CDR3 region: CSARRQGDTGELFF. The CDR3 DNA follows: TGCAGTGCGAGACGACAGGGCGACACCGGGGAGCTGTTTTTT.

Only a few counts were recorded for this clonotype. The CDR3 sequence is CATDRLGVNTEAFF. The CDR3, as DNA: TGTGCCACCGATAGGCTGGGGGTGAACACTGAAGCTTTCTTT. The chain uses TRBV12-3 or TRBV12-4 and TRBJ1-1; the D gene is possibly TRBD1 (5 bases). The V end was cut by 10 bases, the J end by 0 bases, with 15 bases between. The CDR3 covers 14 residues.

The sample holds a few counts of this clonotype. The chain uses TRBV9 and TRBJ2-3; D possibly matches TRBD1 or TRBD2 (6 bases each). This CDR3 has 16 residues. With 3 bases removed from V and 3 bases from J, the gap between germline ends came to 17 bases. Germline V gene lookup returns CDR1 SGDLS and CDR2 YYNGEE. The CDR3 sequence: CASSGGPGGLTDTQYF. The DNA of the CDR3 is TGTGCCAGCAGCGGTGGCCCCGGGGGCTTAACAGATACGCAGTATTTT.

The V and J genes are TRBV6-1 and TRBJ1-2; D may be TRBD1 (5 bases). Trimming removed 11 bases at V and 5 bases at J, with 18 bases between. The CDR3 extends over 13 amino acids. Germline V gene data show CDR1 as MNHNS and CDR2 as SASEGT. CDR3 sequence reads: CAGDRDGTYGYTF. In DNA form, the CDR3 reads TGTGCCGGCGACCGGGACGGTACATATGGCTACACCTTC.

This clonotype has a count of ten or more. This sequence joins TRBV15 and TRBJ2-3; 9 bases match TRBD1. Trimming removed 5 bases from V and 6 bases from J; junction bases left unmatched: 6. The CDR3 totals 14 residues. Per the germline V gene, CDR1 is LNHNV and CDR2 is YYDKDF (reference sequence). The CDR3 nucleotides are TGTGCCACCAGCTTACAGGGGGCAACGGATACGCAGTATTTT. Translating it yields CATSLQGATDTQYF.

This clonotype was picked up many times. J is TRBJ2-1 and V is TRBV6-5; D is possibly TRBD2 (5 bases). Germline V gene lookup returns CDR1 MNHEY and CDR2 SVGAGI. V lost 0 bases and J 8 bases, leaving 14 bases between the germline ends. There are 15 residues in the CDR3. The CDR3 here is CASSYSGGSLDEQFF. The CDR3 nucleotides read TGTGCCAGCAGTTACTCGGGCGGGTCCCTCGATGAGCAGTTCTTC.

This chain links TRBV14 with TRBJ2-1; D ambiguous. Germline V gene lookup returns CDR1 SGHDN and CDR2 FVKESK. V lost 0 bases, J lost 9 bases, and 12 bases lay in between. This CDR3 is 14 amino acids long. CDR3 protein: CASSQEVWQAEQFF. CDR3 DNA: TGTGCCAGCAGCCAAGAAGTGTGGCAAGCTGAGCAGTTCTTC.

V gene TRBV11-2 combines with J gene TRBJ2-2, with D perhaps matching TRBD2 (5 bases). With 5 bases removed from V and 7 bases from J, the gap between germline ends came to 17 bases. CDR3 length: 15 residues. Per germline, CDR1 SGHAT and CDR2 FQNNGV. For the CDR3, the DNA is TGTGCCAGCAGCCTGTCGGGATCGTACATCGGGGAGCTGTTTTTT. This codes for CASSLSGSYIGELFF.

The CDR3 region is CAASGVNTEAFF. Here the CDR3 DNA reads TGTGCGGCTTCAGGGGTGAACACTGAAGCTTTCTTT. V is TRBV10-3 and J is TRBJ1-1; weak D call: TRBD1 (6 bases). Germline CDR1 reads ENHRY; CDR2 reads SYGVKD. The CDR3 contains 12 residues.